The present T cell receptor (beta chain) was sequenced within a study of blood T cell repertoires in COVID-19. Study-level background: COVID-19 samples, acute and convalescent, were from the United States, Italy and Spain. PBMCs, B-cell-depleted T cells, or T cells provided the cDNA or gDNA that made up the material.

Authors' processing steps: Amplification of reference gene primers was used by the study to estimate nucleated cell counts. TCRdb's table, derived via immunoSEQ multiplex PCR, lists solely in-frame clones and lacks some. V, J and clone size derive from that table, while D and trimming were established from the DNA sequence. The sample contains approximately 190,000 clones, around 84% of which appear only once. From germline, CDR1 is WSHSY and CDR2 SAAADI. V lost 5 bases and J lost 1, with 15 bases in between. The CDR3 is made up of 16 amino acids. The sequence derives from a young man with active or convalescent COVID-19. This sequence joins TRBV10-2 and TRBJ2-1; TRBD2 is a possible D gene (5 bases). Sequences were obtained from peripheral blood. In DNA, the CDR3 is TGCGCCAGCAGTTCCCCCGGGGTACCGTCCTACAATGAGCAGTTCTTC. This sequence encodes CASSSPGVPSYNEQFF.